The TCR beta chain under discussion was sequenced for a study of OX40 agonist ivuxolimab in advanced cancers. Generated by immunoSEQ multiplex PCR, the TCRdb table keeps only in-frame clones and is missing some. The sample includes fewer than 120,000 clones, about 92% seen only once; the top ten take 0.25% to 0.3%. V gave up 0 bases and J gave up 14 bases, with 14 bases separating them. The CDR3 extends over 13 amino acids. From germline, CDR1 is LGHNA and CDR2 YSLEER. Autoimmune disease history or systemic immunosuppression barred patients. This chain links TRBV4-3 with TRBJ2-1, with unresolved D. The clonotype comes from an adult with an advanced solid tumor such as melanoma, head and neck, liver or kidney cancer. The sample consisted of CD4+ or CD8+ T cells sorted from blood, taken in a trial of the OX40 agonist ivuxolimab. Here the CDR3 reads CASSQEPRLKEFF. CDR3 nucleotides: TGCGCCAGCAGCCAAGAACCCAGGTTGAAGGAGTTCTTC.